The 18 T cell receptor beta chains below all came from one sample that was sequenced in a study of shared clonotypes between healthy human individuals (dated by TCRdb to about 2020). Receptor libraries were prepared by the immunoSEQ multiplex PCR assay. TCRdb took over this immuneACCESS table, retaining in-frame rearrangements with V and J assigned. Such tables are incomplete; in checked studies, under half of the missing clones stem from an unresolved V gene, and the remainder is unexplained. This sample is represented by under 550,000 clones; almost 97% of them were singletons. Under 0.06% of the sample rests with the top ten. The source material was naive CD4+ T cells sorted from blood. In the paper's terms, the cell subset or site label means: CD45RA+ positively selected. The source of these receptors is a woman under 40 in good health.

This clone was observed once. CDR3 nucleotide sequence: TGTGCCAGCAGCTTTTTACCCTCCAGCTCCTACGAGCAGTACTTC. Translated: CASSFLPSSSYEQYF. The genes are TRBV11-3 and TRBJ2-7; D is ambiguous. The CDR3 consists of 15 residues. Looked up from germline, CDR1 is SGHNT and CDR2 is YENEEA. Deletions cut 3 bases from V and 0 bases from J, with 12 bases between.

The gene calls are TRBV19 and TRBJ1-1, with a possible D match to TRBD1 (5 bases). The CDR3 runs to 13 residues. V lost 6 bases and J lost 3, with 11 bases in between. Germline assignment: CDR1 LNHDA and CDR2 SQIVND (reference sequence). The CDR3 reads CASRRQRDTEAFF. In DNA, the CDR3 is TGTGCCAGTAGGCGACAGAGGGACACTGAAGCTTTCTTT.

The chain couples TRBV28 to TRBJ1-1, with TRBD1 matching 8 bases. Trimming at V came to 4 bases and at J to 1 base, leaving 5 bases not matched to a gene. Per the germline V gene, CDR1 is MDHEN and CDR2 is SYDVKM. The CDR3 has 15 amino acids. The CDR3 protein is CASSSFGTGNTEAFF. The CDR3 bases are TGTGCCAGCAGTTCGTTTGGGACAGGGAACACTGAAGCTTTCTTT.

The chain has TRBV27 and TRBJ1-5; D is uncertain. V lost 5 bases and J 3 bases, leaving 11 bases between the germline ends. The CDR3 is 14 residues long. The germline V gene encodes CDR1 MNHEY and CDR2 SMNVEV (reference sequence). CDR3 residues: CASSMERFNQPQHF. For the CDR3, the DNA is TGTGCCAGCAGTATGGAGAGATTCAATCAGCCCCAGCATTTT.

The rearrangement uses TRBV2 and TRBJ2-1; D is possibly TRBD1 or TRBD2 (7 bases each). Trimming cost V 6 bases and J 7 bases, with 16 bases left between them. CDR1 and CDR2 from the germline V gene are SNHLY and FYNNEI. The CDR3 contains 14 residues. DNA of the CDR3: TGTGCCAGCAGGAGGGAGCAGGGGGGGAATGAGCAGTTCTTC. Amino acids: CASRREQGGNEQFF.

The J gene is TRBJ2-2, the V gene TRBV2, with 7 bases matching TRBD1. From germline, CDR1 is SNHLY and CDR2 FYNNEI. This CDR3 comprises 14 residues. V was pared by 7 bases and J by 5 bases, with 7 bases of the junction left unmatched. The DNA of the CDR3 is TGTGCCAGCAAGTGGGACAGCCGAACCGGGGAGCTGTTTTTT. Protein product: CASKWDSRTGELFF.

The chain is built from TRBV30 and TRBJ2-7; 9 bases match TRBD2. CDR1 is GTSNPN and CDR2 is SVGIG in the germline V gene (reference sequence). V lost 0 bases to trimming and J lost 7 bases; unmatched junction nucleotides: 7. The CDR3 runs 14 residues. The CDR3 here is CAWSVREGRGEQYF. In nucleotides, the CDR3 is TGTGCCTGGAGTGTGCGGGAGGGCCGAGGGGAGCAGTACTTC.

V and J are TRBV9 and TRBJ2-1; 11 bases fit TRBD2. Losses at the gene ends were 5 bases for V and 5 bases for J; bases not matched to a gene: 6. Per germline, CDR1 SGDLS and CDR2 YYNGEE. This CDR3 comprises 15 residues. CDR3: CASREPGLADNEQFF. The CDR3 DNA reads TGTGCCAGCAGGGAGCCGGGACTAGCGGACAATGAGCAGTTCTTC.

The chain couples TRBV5-6 to TRBJ2-7, with 8 bases lining up with TRBD2. This CDR3 contains 13 residues. Germline CDR1 SGHDT, CDR2 YYEEEE. Trimming cost V 7 bases and J 3 bases; bases outside gene matches: 6. The CDR3, as DNA: TGTGCCAGCTACGTTGCGGGGGGCTACGAGCAGTACTTC. Translation: CASYVAGGYEQYF.

The rearrangement joins TRBV5-5 to TRBJ2-2; possibly TRBD1 for D (7 bases). Germline loops: CDR1 SGHKS, CDR2 YYEKEE (reference sequence). V lost 1 base and J 6 bases, leaving 19 bases between the germline ends. The CDR3 consists of 17 residues. The CDR3 here is CASSLPRGATVAGELFF. The CDR3 bases are TGTGCCAGCAGCTTGCCCAGGGGGGCGACAGTCGCCGGGGAGCTGTTTTTT.

The V gene is TRBV4-2, the J gene TRBJ1-2; weak D call: TRBD1 (6 bases). The V end lost 4 bases, the J end lost 3 bases, and 15 bases lay between the germline ends. CDR3 size: 15 residues. Per germline, CDR1 LGHNA and CDR2 YNFKEQ. In DNA, the CDR3 is TGTGCCAGCAGCCGCTTCCGGGACACCGACTATGGCTACACCTTC. This encodes CASSRFRDTDYGYTF.

The chain has TRBV7-2 and TRBJ2-7; 11 bases map to TRBD2. The V gene end was trimmed by 5 bases and the J gene end by 7 bases; junction bases not matched to a gene: 19. Germline CDR1 and CDR2: SGHTA and FQGNSA. This CDR3 is 18 amino acids long. CDR3 DNA sequence: TGTGCCAGCAGCCAATCCGGGACTAGCGGCTTTACGAGTCGGGAGCAGTACTTC. Amino acids: CASSQSGTSGFTSREQYF.

The rearrangement links TRBV2 to TRBJ1-3, with D possibly being TRBD1 (5 bases). CDR3 length: 14 amino acids. Germline-derived CDR1 and CDR2 are SNHLY and FYNNEI. The V gene lost 5 bases and the J gene lost 3 bases, with 11 bases spanning the gap. Written as DNA, the CDR3 is TGTGCCAGCAGTCCGGGGACTCGTGGAAACACCATATATTTT. As protein: CASSPGTRGNTIYF.

The chain has TRBV5-1 and TRBJ2-7, with D possibly matching TRBD1 (5 bases). The CDR3 extends over 15 amino acids. V was pared by 0 bases and J by 6 bases, with 16 bases between. Per the germline V gene, CDR1 is SGHRS and CDR2 is YFSETQ. The CDR3 loop reads CASSLAQGAPGEQYF. The CDR3 DNA follows: TGCGCCAGCAGCTTGGCCCAAGGGGCCCCTGGCGAGCAGTACTTC.

V usage is TRBV5-5 and J usage is TRBJ1-2; maybe TRBD1 (5 bases). The germline V gene has CDR1 SGHKS and CDR2 YYEKEE (reference sequence). The CDR3 is 14 residues long. The V end lost 1 base, the J end lost 4 bases, and 11 bases lay between the germline ends. In DNA, the CDR3 is TGTGCCAGCAGCTTGAGGGGAGACAGCTATGGCTACACCTTC. The encoded protein is CASSLRGDSYGYTF.

The chain joins TRBV6-6 to TRBJ2-2; TRBD1 matches at 7 bases. V shed 8 bases, J shed 5 bases, and the junction held 8 bases outside the gene matches. There are 14 residues in the CDR3. Germline CDR1 is MNHNY and CDR2 is SVGAGI (reference sequence). This chain's CDR3 is CASGRTGLTGELFF. The CDR3, as DNA: TGTGCCAGCGGACGGACAGGTTTAACCGGGGAGCTGTTTTTT.

The chain joins TRBV5-1 to TRBJ1-1; maybe TRBD1 (6 bases). The V end was cut by 1 base, the J end by 3 bases, with 10 bases between. Germline V lookup: CDR1 SGHRS, CDR2 YFSETQ. The CDR3 runs to 14 residues. CDR3 coding DNA: TGCGCCAGCAGCTTGTGGGGGGCCGACACTGAAGCTTTCTTT. Encoded protein: CASSLWGADTEAFF.

CDR3: CASSLDGEVLAESTDTQYF. In DNA form, the CDR3 reads TGTGCCAGCAGCTTGGACGGGGAGGTACTAGCGGAGAGCACAGATACGCAGTATTTT. The chain recombines TRBV5-4 with TRBJ2-3; the match to TRBD2 covers 8 bases. This CDR3 region has 19 residues. CDR1 and CDR2 (germline): SGHNT, YYREEE (reference sequence). With V trimmed by 0 bases and J by 0 bases, 12 bases remained unmatched.